The source of this T cell receptor (beta chain) is a study of shared clonotypes between healthy human individuals. Study outcomes and limitations: The study generally estimated greater richness for naive than memory subsets. Roughly 4.6% of naive CD4 clonotypes were common to a few donors.

V lost 0 bases and J lost 2, with 10 bases in between. The germline gives CDR1 GTSNPN, CDR2 SVGIG (reference sequence). The CDR3 runs to 14 residues. Sequencing used immunoSEQ multiplex PCR; TCRdb keeps in-frame clones, though not all of them. The sample consists of over 2,000,000 clones, roughly 93% of them appearing once. Naive CD8 cells comprised CD45RO-negative, CCR7-positively selected cells, excluding terminally differentiated effector memory CD45RA+ cells. This clone was counted between two and nine times. Its matching antigen is unknown. The sample consisted of naive CD8+ T cells from PBMCs. The clonotype originates from a man aged 18 to 30 in good health. Some clones in this sample may be carry-over from other donors' samples. J is TRBJ1-1 and V is TRBV30; D is uncertain. CDR3 protein: CAWSVPRLNTEAFF. The DNA of the CDR3 is TGTGCCTGGAGTGTACCTAGGCTTAACACTGAAGCTTTCTTT.